Presented here are 10 T cell receptor beta chains from one specimen sequenced in a study of OX40 agonist ivuxolimab in advanced cancers. Clones were sequenced by immunoSEQ multiplex PCR, and TCRdb holds only the in-frame ones, with some missing. The sample carries roughly 87,000 clones, roughly 93% recorded once. The material sequenced was CD4+ or CD8+ T cells sorted from blood, taken in a trial of the OX40 agonist ivuxolimab. Receptors originate from an adult with an advanced solid tumor such as melanoma, head and neck, liver or kidney cancer.

The chain couples TRBV5-1 to TRBJ1-4, with a weak D call TRBD1 (6 bases). Trimming pared 3 bases from V and 1 base from J, leaving 10 bases between. The germline CDR1 and CDR2 sequences are SGHRS and YFSETQ. This CDR3 comprises 15 residues. The CDR3 spells CASSYEGGTNEKLFF. The CDR3 nucleotides read TGCGCCAGCAGCTATGAGGGGGGAACTAATGAAAAACTGTTTTTT.

The rearrangement uses TRBV5-5 and TRBJ2-7, with TRBD2 identical over 9 bases. The CDR3 length is 15 residues. V lost 0 bases, J lost 2 bases, and 3 bases stayed unmatched. In germline, CDR1 is SGHKS, CDR2 YYEKEE (reference sequence). CDR3 sequence: CASSLASGVPYEQYF. The DNA for the CDR3 is TGTGCCAGCAGCTTGGCTAGCGGGGTACCCTACGAGCAGTACTTC.

V usage is TRBV6-5 and J usage is TRBJ2-5, with D maybe TRBD2 (5 bases). Germline V CDR1 and CDR2: MNHEY, SVGAGI. This CDR3 has 14 residues. Between the trimmed V and J ends, which lost 0 bases and 3 bases, there was a span of 8 bases. CDR3 sequence reads: CASSYSRAEETQYF. The CDR3, as DNA: TGTGCCAGCAGTTACTCGAGGGCAGAAGAGACCCAGTACTTC.

The chain combines TRBV10-3 with TRBJ2-2, with TRBD2 matching over 12 bases. This CDR3 contains 16 residues. CDR1 ENHRY and CDR2 SYGVKD come from the germline V gene. The trim removed 2 bases at V and 7 bases at J, leaving 5 bases unmatched. The CDR3 loop reads CAISEGTSGPYGELFF. Here the CDR3 DNA reads TGTGCCATCAGTGAGGGGACTAGCGGGCCCTACGGGGAGCTGTTTTTT.

V is TRBV23-1 and J is TRBJ1-5; tentatively, D is TRBD1 (5 bases). TRBV23-1 is filed as an ORF, its function uncertain. The CDR3 loop spans 16 amino acids. V gave up 3 bases and J gave up 1 base, with 13 bases separating them. CDR3: CASSHRKGKSNQPQHF. The CDR3 DNA reads as TGCGCCAGCAGTCATCGTAAGGGGAAGAGCAATCAGCCCCAGCATTTT.

Of note for this clone: Other nucleotide sequences in the sample specify the same CDR3. V usage is TRBV18 and J usage is TRBJ2-7; D ambiguous. The V and J ends lost 5 bases and 1 base respectively, with 6 bases between them. The CDR3 is 12 residues long. Per germline, CDR1 KGHSH and CDR2 LQKENI. CDR3 sequence: CASSSGSYEQYF. The CDR3 DNA sequence: TGTGCCAGCTCATCAGGATCCTACGAGCAGTACTTC.

The gene calls are TRBV7-6 and TRBJ2-1; 9 bases map to TRBD1. J lost 0 bases, V lost 2 bases, and 8 bases had no gene match. The V gene's germline CDR1 is SGHVS and CDR2 FNYEAQ. The CDR3 has 18 amino acids. CDR3 sequence: CASSLRGTQGASYNEQFF. Written as DNA, the CDR3 is TGTGCCAGCAGCTTACGGGGGACACAGGGGGCCTCCTACAATGAGCAGTTCTTC.

The sample holds one count of this clone. V is TRBV6-4 and J is TRBJ2-2; D is perhaps TRBD2 (6 bases). CDR3 size: 14 residues. Germline assignment: CDR1 MRHNA and CDR2 SNTAGT. Trimming stripped 7 bases from V and 3 bases from J, with 12 bases between. CDR3 residues: CASTREPYTGELFF. In nucleotides, the CDR3 is TGTGCCAGCACCCGGGAGCCATACACCGGGGAGCTGTTTTTT.

The chain has TRBV9 and TRBJ2-7; D possibly uses TRBD1 or TRBD2 (5 bases each). Between the trimmed V and J ends, which lost 0 bases and 3 bases, there was a span of 13 bases. CDR3 size: 15 residues. Per germline, CDR1 SGDLS and CDR2 YYNGEE. The CDR3: CASSVGRGVLYEQYF. DNA of the CDR3: TGTGCCAGCAGCGTAGGTAGGGGAGTACTCTACGAGCAGTACTTC.

The V call is TRBV6-1, the J call TRBJ2-6, with TRBD1 matching 7 bases. V shed 3 bases and J 0 bases; nucleotides not matched to a gene: 5. The germline V gene has CDR1 MNHNS and CDR2 SASEGT. This CDR3 contains 17 residues. The CDR3 loop is CASSDRTGNSGANVLTF. The DNA for the CDR3 is TGTGCCAGCAGTGACAGGACAGGAAACTCTGGGGCCAACGTCCTGACTTTC.